This T cell receptor (beta chain) was identified during a study of cytomegalovirus exposure and HLA in healthy donors. Study-wide points: Among donors in an Asian-associated ancestry cluster, a later analysis reportedly found fewer N-insertions than the approximately 670-donor mean. Productive status was seen about 87% or about 30% of the time for most TCR beta V segments in an earlier analysis. Sequencing probably produced one cluster of sequence variants that were highly shared. Further analysis, carried out later, found HLA-associated TCR beta chains more clonally expanded than equally common other chains.

For this clone: Its matching antigen is unknown.

Germline-derived CDR1 and CDR2 are SGHRS and YFSETQ. The CDR3 has 14 residues. The V gene lost 2 bases and the J gene lost 6 bases, with 12 bases spanning the gap. The primer mix had 60 Vbeta and 13 Jbeta primers. Generated by immunoSEQ multiplex PCR, the TCRdb table keeps only in-frame clones and is missing some. Here the sample spans 120,000 to 150,000 clones, 60% to 80% being singletons. The TCR sequence derives from a woman aged 40-49 years in good health and CMV-seropositive. Material: PBMCs. The chain carries TRBV5-1 and TRBJ2-1; tentatively, D is TRBD2 (6 bases). The DNA of the CDR3 is TGCGCCAGCAGCTTTGATGCGGGACTCAATGAGCAGTTCTTC. Protein: CASSFDAGLNEQFF.